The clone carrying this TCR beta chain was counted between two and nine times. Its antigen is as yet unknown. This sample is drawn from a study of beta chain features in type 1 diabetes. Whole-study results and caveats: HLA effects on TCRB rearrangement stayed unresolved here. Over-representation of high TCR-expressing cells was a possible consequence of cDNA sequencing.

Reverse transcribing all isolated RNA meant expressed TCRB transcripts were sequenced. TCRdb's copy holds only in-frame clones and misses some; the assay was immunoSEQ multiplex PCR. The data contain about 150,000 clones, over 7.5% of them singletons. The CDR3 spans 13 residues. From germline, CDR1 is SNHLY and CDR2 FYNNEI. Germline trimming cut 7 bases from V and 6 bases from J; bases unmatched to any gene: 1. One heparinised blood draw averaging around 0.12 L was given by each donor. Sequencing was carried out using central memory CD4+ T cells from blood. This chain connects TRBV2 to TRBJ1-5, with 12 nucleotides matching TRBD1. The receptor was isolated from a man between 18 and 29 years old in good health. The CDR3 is CASTGQGAQPQHF. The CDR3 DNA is TGTGCCAGCACGGGACAGGGGGCTCAGCCCCAGCATTTT.